The 16 T cell receptor beta chains listed next were all sequenced from one sample in a study of regulatory T cells in long-lasting Graves disease. HTBI primers from iRepertoire and Arm-PCR of CDR3 regions yielded the TCR beta libraries. From the multiplex PCR reads, TCRdb called clonotypes with MiXCR, one entry per CDR3 protein. Of approximately 500,000 distinct CDR3 sequences in the sample, 20% to 25% were seen once. Specified time point: persistent/refractory GD, antithyroid drugs over 5 years with positive TRAb. RNA isolated from PBMCs was used to make the TCR library. Source: peripheral blood mononuclear cells (PBMCs), taken when the disease was refractory, from a patient treated with antithyroid drugs. The receptors stem from a female donor with Graves disease.

Remarks on this clonotype: Mismatch with germline at one junction end may stem from a read error. This chain uses TRBV15 with TRBJ1-4, with 10 bases aligning to TRBD1. This CDR3 is built from 16 residues. Germline V lookup: CDR1 LNHNV, CDR2 YYDKDF (reference sequence). CDR3 DNA sequence: TGTGCCGCCAGCAGAGGGACAGGGGCAACTAATGAAAAACTGTTTTTT. Amino acids: CAASRGTGATNEKLFF.

This clonotype was counted ten times or more. This sequence joins TRBV12-3 or TRBV12-4 and TRBJ1-6; D perhaps matches TRBD1 (6 bases). This CDR3 is 15 amino acids long. V lost 5 bases to trimming and J lost 9 bases, with 17 bases between them. This CDR3 reads CASSKTGPWGSPLHF. The CDR3 nucleotides read TGTGCCAGCAGTAAGACAGGACCTTGGGGTTCACCCCTCCACTTT.

This clonotype was counted at least ten times. V gene TRBV28 combines with J gene TRBJ2-7; TRBD1 matches at 9 bases. In germline, CDR1 is MDHEN, CDR2 SYDVKM. V dropped 6 bases and J dropped 5; count of bases not matched to a gene: 5. The CDR3 spans 13 residues. CDR3: CASSGTGTNEQYF. Here the CDR3 DNA reads TGTGCCAGCAGCGGGACAGGGACGAACGAGCAGTACTTC.

The sample holds a few counts of this clonotype. The V gene is TRBV6-2 or TRBV6-3, the J gene TRBJ1-2, with D possibly matching TRBD1 (6 bases). Germline-derived CDR1 and CDR2 are MNHEY and SVGEGT. V shed 1 base and J shed 8 bases, with 14 bases lying between them. This CDR3 comprises 14 residues. The CDR3 loop reads CASSYFAKQGGYTF. The CDR3 DNA follows: TGTGCCAGCAGTTACTTCGCGAAACAGGGAGGCTACACCTTC.

CDR3 amino acids: CASSPPTTDSQGETQYF. The DNA of the CDR3 is TGTGCCAGCTCACCCCCCACTACGGACAGCCAAGGGGAGACCCAGTACTTC. The chain couples TRBV6-2 or TRBV6-3 to TRBJ2-5, with D possibly being TRBD1 (6 bases). This CDR3 region has 17 residues. Deletions cut 8 bases from V and 5 bases from J, with 27 bases between. Per germline, CDR1 MNHEY and CDR2 SVGEGT.

For this clonotype: A single base separates this from a much larger clone, so it may be a read error. The rearrangement uses TRBV5-1 and TRBJ1-1; possibly TRBD1 for D (6 bases). Germline CDR1 and CDR2: SGHRS and YFSETQ. The CDR3 has 15 amino acids. The CDR3 bases are TGCGTCAGCAGCTTGCTACAGGGAAGGAACACTGAAGCTTTCTTT. Translated: CVSSLLQGRNTEAFF.

This clonotype was detected many times. The CDR3 here is CASSLVRETQYF. The CDR3 bases are TGTGCCAGCAGCTTAGTTCGGGAGACCCAGTACTTC. The rearrangement links TRBV28 to TRBJ2-5; D not resolved. Germline CDR1 is MDHEN and CDR2 is SYDVKM. Deletions cut 6 bases from V and 5 bases from J, with 10 bases between. This CDR3 is 12 amino acids long.

This clonotype was counted ten times or more. This chain connects TRBV28 to TRBJ2-7; weak D call: TRBD1 (6 bases). V was cut by 6 bases and J by 3 bases, with 9 bases left in between. CDR3 length: 12 residues. The germline gives CDR1 MDHEN, CDR2 SYDVKM. This chain's CDR3 is CASRKGVYEQYF. The CDR3 nucleotides read TGTGCCAGCAGGAAGGGGGTCTACGAGCAGTACTTC. The entire variable domain, with the rest obtained from reference TRBV28 and TRBJ2-7, is as follows: DVKVTQSSRYLVKRTGEKVFLECVQDMDHENMFWYRQDPGLGLRLIYFSYDVKMKEKGDIPEGYSVSREKKERFSLILESASTNQTSMYLCASRKGVYEQYFGPGTRLTVT.

This chain links TRBV7-3 with TRBJ1-4, with 7 bases fitting TRBD1. The V segment lost 5 bases and the J segment 7 bases; nucleotides outside the gene matches: 13. The length of the CDR3 is 16 residues. The germline gives CDR1 SGHTA, CDR2 FQGTGA. The CDR3 sequence: CASSVGLEGALEKLFF. CDR3 nucleotides: TGTGCCAGCAGCGTAGGCTTGGAGGGGGCACTTGAAAAACTGTTTTTT.

This clonotype was counted between two and nine times. The rearrangement links TRBV20-1 to TRBJ2-7; D assignment may be TRBD1 or TRBD2 (6 bases each). The V end lost 2 bases, the J end lost 0 bases, and 17 bases lay between the germline ends. The CDR3 totals 16 residues. Germline CDR1 is DFQATT and CDR2 is SNEGSKA (reference sequence). In DNA form, the CDR3 reads TGCAGTGCTAGACCCCTTGCGGGACATATCTCCTACGAGCAGTACTTC. Protein: CSARPLAGHISYEQYF.

The chain is built from TRBV11-1 and TRBJ2-3; either TRBD1 or TRBD2 may fit D (5 bases each). The CDR3 is made up of 16 amino acids. Trimming stripped 5 bases from V and 8 bases from J, with 23 bases between. Germline V gives CDR1 SGHAT, CDR2 FQDESV (reference sequence). Here the CDR3 reads CASSATLGGGVVTQYF. The CDR3 nucleotides read TGTGCCAGCAGCGCCACACTAGGTGGGGGAGTCGTTACGCAGTATTTT.

The chain has TRBV20-1 and TRBJ1-5; no reliable D call. CDR3 length: 13 residues. Trimming left V 6 bases short and J 5 bases short, with 14 bases between. Per germline, CDR1 DFQATT and CDR2 SNEGSKA (reference sequence). In DNA, the CDR3 is TGCAGTGCCAGGAGGGTGGACCATCAGCCCCAGCATTTT. It is translated as CSARRVDHQPQHF.

CDR3 nucleotides: TGCGCCAGCAGCCTTATAATTGGGGGTGCGAACACCGGGGAGCTGTTTTTT. This gives the protein CASSLIIGGANTGELFF. The chain couples TRBV4-1 to TRBJ2-2; D could derive from TRBD1 or TRBD2 (5 bases each). The V gene lost 4 bases and the J gene lost 0 bases, with 15 bases spanning the gap. The CDR3 covers 17 residues. Germline loops: CDR1 MGHRA, CDR2 YSYEKL.

The chain recombines TRBV29-1 with TRBJ2-4; 8 bases are a match to TRBD2. CDR3 size: 13 residues. Trimming cost V 6 bases and J 1 base; bases outside gene matches: 2. Germline-derived CDR1 and CDR2 are SQVTM and ANQGSEA. The CDR3 DNA reads TGCAGCGTGGGCGGGAGGGCCAAAAACATTCAGTACTTC. It is translated as CSVGGRAKNIQYF.

This clonotype has just a few counts. The chain recombines TRBV27 with TRBJ2-7; tentatively, D is TRBD1 (6 bases). The V end was cut by 8 bases, the J end by 2 bases, with 16 bases between. The CDR3 is 14 residues long. CDR1 and CDR2 (germline): MNHEY, SMNVEV (reference sequence). The CDR3 nucleotides are TGTGCCAGCCAGGAAATTGACAGGCCCTACGAGCAGTACTTC. Protein product: CASQEIDRPYEQYF.

This clonotype was counted a few times. V and J are TRBV6-2 or TRBV6-3 and TRBJ2-2; 9 nucleotides align to TRBD1. Germline CDR1 is MNHEY and CDR2 is SVGEGT. V trimming: 0 bases; J trimming: 2 bases; junction bases outside the gene matches: 4. The CDR3 covers 17 residues. CDR3 nucleotide sequence: TGTGCCAGCAGTTACTCCGTTACAGGGGGCAACACCGGGGAGCTGTTTTTT. Its protein is CASSYSVTGGNTGELFF.